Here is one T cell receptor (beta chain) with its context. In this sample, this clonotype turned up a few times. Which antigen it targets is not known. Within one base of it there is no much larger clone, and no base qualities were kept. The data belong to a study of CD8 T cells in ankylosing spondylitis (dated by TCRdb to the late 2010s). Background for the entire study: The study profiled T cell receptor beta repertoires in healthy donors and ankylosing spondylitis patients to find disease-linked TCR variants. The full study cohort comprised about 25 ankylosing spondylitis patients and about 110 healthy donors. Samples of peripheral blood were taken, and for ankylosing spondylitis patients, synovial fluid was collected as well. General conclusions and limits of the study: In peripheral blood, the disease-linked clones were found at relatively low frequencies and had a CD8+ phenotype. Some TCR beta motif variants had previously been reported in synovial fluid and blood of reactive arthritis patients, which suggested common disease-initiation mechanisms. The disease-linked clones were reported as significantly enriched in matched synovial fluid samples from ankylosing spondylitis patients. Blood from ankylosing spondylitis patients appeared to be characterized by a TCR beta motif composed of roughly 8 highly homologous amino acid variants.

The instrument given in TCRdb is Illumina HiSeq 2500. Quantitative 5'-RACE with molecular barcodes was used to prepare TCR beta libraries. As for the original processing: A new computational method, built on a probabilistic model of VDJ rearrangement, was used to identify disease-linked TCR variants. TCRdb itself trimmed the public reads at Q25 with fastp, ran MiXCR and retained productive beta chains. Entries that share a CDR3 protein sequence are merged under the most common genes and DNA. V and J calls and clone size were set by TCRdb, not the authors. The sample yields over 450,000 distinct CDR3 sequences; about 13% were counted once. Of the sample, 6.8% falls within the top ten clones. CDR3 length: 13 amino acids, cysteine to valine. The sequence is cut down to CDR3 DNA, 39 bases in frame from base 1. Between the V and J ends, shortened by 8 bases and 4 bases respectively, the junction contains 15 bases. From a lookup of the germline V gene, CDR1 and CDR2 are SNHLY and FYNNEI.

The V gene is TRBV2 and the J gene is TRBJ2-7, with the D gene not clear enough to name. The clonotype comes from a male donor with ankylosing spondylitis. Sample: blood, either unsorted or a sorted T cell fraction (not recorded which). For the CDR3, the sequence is CASGTADRYEQYV. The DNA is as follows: TGTGCCAGCGGTACGGCGGACCGATACGAGCAGTACGTC.